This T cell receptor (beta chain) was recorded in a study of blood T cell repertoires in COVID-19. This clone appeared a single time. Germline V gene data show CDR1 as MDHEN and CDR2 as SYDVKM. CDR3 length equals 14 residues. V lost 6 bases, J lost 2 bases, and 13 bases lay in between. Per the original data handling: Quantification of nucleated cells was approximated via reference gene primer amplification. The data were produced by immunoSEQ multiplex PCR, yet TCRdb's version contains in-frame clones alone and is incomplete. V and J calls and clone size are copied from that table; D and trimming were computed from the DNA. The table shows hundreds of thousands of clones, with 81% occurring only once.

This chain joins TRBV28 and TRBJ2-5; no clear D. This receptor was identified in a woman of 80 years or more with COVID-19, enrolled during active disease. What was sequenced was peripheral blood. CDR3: CASRVSALQETQYF. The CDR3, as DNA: TGTGCCAGCAGAGTAAGTGCTCTACAAGAGACCCAGTACTTC.